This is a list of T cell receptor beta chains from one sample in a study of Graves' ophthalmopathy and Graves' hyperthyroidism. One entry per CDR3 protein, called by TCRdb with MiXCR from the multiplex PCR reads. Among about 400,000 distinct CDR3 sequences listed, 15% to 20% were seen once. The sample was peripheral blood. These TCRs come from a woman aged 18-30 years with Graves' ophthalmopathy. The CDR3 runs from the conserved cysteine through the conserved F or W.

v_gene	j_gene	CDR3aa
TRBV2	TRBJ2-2	CASRITGGPTGELFF
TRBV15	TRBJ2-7	CATSPGQTYEQYF
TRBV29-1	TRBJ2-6	CSVENTGFGGANVLTF
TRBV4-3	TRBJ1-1	CASSPRPQTNTEAFF
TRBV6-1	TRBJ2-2	CASQSAGELFF
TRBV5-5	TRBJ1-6	CASRSRGNSPLHF
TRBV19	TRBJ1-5	CASSIAGAYSNQPQHF
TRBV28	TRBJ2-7	CASSPRRTSGGREQYF
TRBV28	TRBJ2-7	CAIVPRGRDEQYF
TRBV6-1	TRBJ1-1	CASSVVRTGQSMEAFF
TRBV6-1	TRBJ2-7	CASSSPGGRGGYEQYF
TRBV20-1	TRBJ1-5	CSARDPSGDQPQHF
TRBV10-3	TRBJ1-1	CAISAYRGLNTEAFF
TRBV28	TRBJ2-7	CASSFTVWQGGYEQYF
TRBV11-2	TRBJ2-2	CASSQTGPWALGTGELFF
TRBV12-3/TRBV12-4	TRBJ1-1	CASALGGRAFF
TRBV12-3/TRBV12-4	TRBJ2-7	CASSFFGLAREQYF
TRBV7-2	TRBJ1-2	CASSTQGLNYGYTF
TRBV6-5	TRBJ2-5	CASSYGAVALETQYF
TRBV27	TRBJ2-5	CASSRRWGYQETQYF
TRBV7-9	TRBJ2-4	CASSPRGSIAKNIQYF
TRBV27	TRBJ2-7	CATRRTNIYEQYF
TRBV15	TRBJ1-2	CATSRDQKGGGNGYTF
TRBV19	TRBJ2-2	CASSPGLAGYTGELFF
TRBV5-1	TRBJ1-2	CASSLDRGGGYTF
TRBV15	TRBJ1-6	CATSRSPRSYNSPLHF
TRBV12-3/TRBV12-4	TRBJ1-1	CASKRPGGGGNTEAFF
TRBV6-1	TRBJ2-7	CASSDGTSYEQYF
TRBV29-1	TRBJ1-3	CSVEVPPSGNTIYF
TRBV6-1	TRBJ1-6	CASSDPGQGVPTSPLHF
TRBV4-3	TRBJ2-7	CASSQVLDSTYEQYF
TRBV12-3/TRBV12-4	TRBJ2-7	CASSYDHEQYF
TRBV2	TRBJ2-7	CASRGTSPGRSSYEQYF
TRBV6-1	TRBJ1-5	CASSEGQKNQPQHF
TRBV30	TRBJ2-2	CANGRAGELFF
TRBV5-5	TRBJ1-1	CASGLAPSGGTEAFF
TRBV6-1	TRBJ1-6	CASSPGLRQRIHF
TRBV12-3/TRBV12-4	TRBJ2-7	CASSYETGTYTYEQYF
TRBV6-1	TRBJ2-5	CASSGNQETQYF
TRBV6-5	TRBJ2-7	CASSYRQGAYEQYF
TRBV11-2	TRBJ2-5	CASSLGQGKGETQYF
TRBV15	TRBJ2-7	CATSPRAGGYEQYF
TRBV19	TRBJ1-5	CASSSWDGFNQPQHF
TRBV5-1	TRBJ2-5	CASARDRWETQYF
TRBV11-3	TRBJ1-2	CASSLGTRISRGYTF